This T cell receptor (beta chain) derives from a study of vaccination and CD4 T cells after COVID-19. Study at large: In the convalescent cohort, there were six males and four females, two of them Hispanic. Everyone enrolled got two doses of BNT162b2 or mRNA-1273 vaccine. Post-vaccination samples were procured at a median of 72 days following dose two (range 14 to 241).

Oncomine TCR Beta short-read sequencing was applied to DNA from cultured CD4+ T cells. TCRdb recomputed calls from the PCR reads with MiXCR, one row per CDR3 protein. The sample comprises about 15,000 distinct CDR3 sequences, about 76% of which are singletons, and around 15% rests with the top ten. Trimming took 5 bases from V and 1 from J, leaving 12 bases between them. The CDR3 is 15 amino acids. Germline CDR1 and CDR2: SGHAT and FQNNGV. In the case of this clonotype: Its antigen is not identified.

The treatment denotes: roughly 11-day PBMC culture with coronavirus spike peptide pools or control peptides (ViraFEST assay). Sequencing was carried out using CD4+ T cells from blood, cultured in vitro. The V call is TRBV11-2, the J call TRBJ1-5; a possible D gene is TRBD1 (5 bases). This receptor was identified in a human donor who had recovered from COVID-19. This CDR3 is CASSPSWGSNQPQHF. CDR3 coding DNA: TGTGCCAGCAGCCCTTCGTGGGGGAGCAATCAGCCCCAGCATTTT.